The entry below gives a single T cell receptor (beta chain) sequence along with its context. These data belong to a study of tumor-infiltrating lymphocytes in oesophageal squamous cell carcinoma. MiXCR was run by TCRdb on the PCR reads, yielding one entry per CDR3 protein. Seen here are roughly 20,000 distinct CDR3 sequences, under 45% observed once, and the top ten hold about 12%. CDR1 is SGHVS and CDR2 is FNYEAQ in the germline V gene. The CDR3 loop spans 19 amino acids. Trimming removed 5 bases at V and 0 bases at J, with 24 bases between. The source is a male donor with esophageal squamous cell carcinoma. Sample: esophageal tumor tissue. The rearrangement links TRBV7-6 to TRBJ2-3; tentatively, D is TRBD2 (6 bases). The CDR3 DNA sequence: TGTGCCAGCAGCCTGCGGGGAGGTGGCGCGGGGACTAGCACAGATACGCAGTATTTT. It is translated as CASSLRGGGAGTSTDTQYF.